Listed below are T cell receptor beta chains from one sample, sequenced in a study of identical twins. TCRdb itself ran the 5' RACE reads through MiXCR, one entry per CDR3 protein. The sample has some 560,000 distinct CDR3 sequences, 9.5% to 10% seen once; the top ten hold 2.5% to 3%. This sample also appeared in a second study, on yellow fever vaccine responses in identical twins.

The sequenced sample was PBMCs. All receptors derive from a young woman in good health. The CDR3 runs from the conserved cysteine through the conserved F or W. Fields, in order: D gene, clone size, J gene, V gene, CDR3 protein. The D gene is left open where the match is weak. Only part of the rows carry a size: once, few, many, or a class if the clone is expanded.

>TRBD1|few|TRBJ2-7|TRBV18
CASSPLGGTGSGYEQYF
>TRBD2|-|TRBJ2-7|TRBV7-8
CASKARGLAGGIRAYEQYF
>TRBD2|few|TRBJ2-7|TRBV7-9
CASSSGLASAYEQYF
>-|many|TRBJ2-3|TRBV5-6
CASSLEGLTDTQYF
>-|-|TRBJ2-1|TRBV12-3/TRBV12-4
CASSRTTDEQFF
>-|few|TRBJ2-5|TRBV12-3/TRBV12-4
CASSALSWPGRETQYF
>-|-|TRBJ1-5|TRBV5-5
CASSYRQDNQPQHF
>-|many|TRBJ2-2|TRBV28
CASSLSGYTGELFF
>-|-|TRBJ2-7|TRBV20-1
CSASILQGSYEQYF
>-|-|TRBJ1-6|TRBV6-5
CASSYGGSYNSPLHF
>-|-|TRBJ2-1|TRBV5-6
CASSFIGEYNEQFF
>-|-|TRBJ2-2|TRBV7-7
CASSDKSTGELFF
>TRBD2|many|TRBJ2-5|TRBV29-1
CGLLAGSDQETQYF
>-|many|TRBJ2-7|TRBV3-1
CASSLWSGTDSYEQYF
>-|many|TRBJ2-3|TRBV7-2
CASTLGVTGSSPDTQYF
>-|few|TRBJ2-7|TRBV27
CASSLSRPHTSSYEQYF
>TRBD1|few|TRBJ2-2|TRBV6-1
CASSPQGAITGELFF
>TRBD1|-|TRBJ2-7|TRBV27
CASSSRQGDEQYF
>-|many|TRBJ2-1|TRBV11-2
CASSFRRGAPNEQFF
>-|many|TRBJ2-7|TRBV2
CASSEAVSVGYEQYF
>TRBD2|many|TRBJ2-3|TRBV12-3/TRBV12-4
CASRQRGTSTDTQYF
>TRBD1|many|TRBJ1-6|TRBV12-3/TRBV12-4
CASTIRGRFNSPLHF
>-|many|TRBJ1-2|TRBV5-1
CASSLLEGDYGYTF
>-|many|TRBJ1-3|TRBV7-2
CASSSQGPSGVRNTIYF
>TRBD1|-|TRBJ1-5|TRBV14
CAIPRQGAQPQHF
>TRBD2|many|TRBJ2-3|TRBV20-1
CSARSPGLAGVADTQYF
>-|-|TRBJ1-1|TRBV7-2
CASSFHGIRRPEAFF
>-|few|TRBJ2-5|TRBV7-9
CASSAINWYQETQYF
>-|many|TRBJ2-1|TRBV5-6
CASSLISGPYNEQFF
>-|few|TRBJ2-7|TRBV20-1
CSARDNRPYEQYF
>-|few|TRBJ2-5|TRBV7-6
CASSTMDGIPRETQYF
>-|-|TRBJ2-3|TRBV12-2
CASRLASTEIDTQYF
>-|many|TRBJ2-3|TRBV7-9
CASSLASGAGDTQYF
>TRBD1|few|TRBJ2-5|TRBV5-1
CASSLQGFGETQYF
>-|many|TRBJ2-7|TRBV11-2
CASSLDSPYEQYF
>-|few|TRBJ2-5|TRBV5-1
CASSWGARGGTETQYF
>-|many|TRBJ2-3|TRBV4-2
CASSQADRADTQYF
>-|few|TRBJ1-6|TRBV3-1
CASSQGFGESPLHF
>TRBD2|few|TRBJ2-3|TRBV6-2/TRBV6-3
CASSSRLEQTSEVTDTQYF
>-|-|TRBJ2-5|TRBV4-2
CASSQGPQAVETQYF